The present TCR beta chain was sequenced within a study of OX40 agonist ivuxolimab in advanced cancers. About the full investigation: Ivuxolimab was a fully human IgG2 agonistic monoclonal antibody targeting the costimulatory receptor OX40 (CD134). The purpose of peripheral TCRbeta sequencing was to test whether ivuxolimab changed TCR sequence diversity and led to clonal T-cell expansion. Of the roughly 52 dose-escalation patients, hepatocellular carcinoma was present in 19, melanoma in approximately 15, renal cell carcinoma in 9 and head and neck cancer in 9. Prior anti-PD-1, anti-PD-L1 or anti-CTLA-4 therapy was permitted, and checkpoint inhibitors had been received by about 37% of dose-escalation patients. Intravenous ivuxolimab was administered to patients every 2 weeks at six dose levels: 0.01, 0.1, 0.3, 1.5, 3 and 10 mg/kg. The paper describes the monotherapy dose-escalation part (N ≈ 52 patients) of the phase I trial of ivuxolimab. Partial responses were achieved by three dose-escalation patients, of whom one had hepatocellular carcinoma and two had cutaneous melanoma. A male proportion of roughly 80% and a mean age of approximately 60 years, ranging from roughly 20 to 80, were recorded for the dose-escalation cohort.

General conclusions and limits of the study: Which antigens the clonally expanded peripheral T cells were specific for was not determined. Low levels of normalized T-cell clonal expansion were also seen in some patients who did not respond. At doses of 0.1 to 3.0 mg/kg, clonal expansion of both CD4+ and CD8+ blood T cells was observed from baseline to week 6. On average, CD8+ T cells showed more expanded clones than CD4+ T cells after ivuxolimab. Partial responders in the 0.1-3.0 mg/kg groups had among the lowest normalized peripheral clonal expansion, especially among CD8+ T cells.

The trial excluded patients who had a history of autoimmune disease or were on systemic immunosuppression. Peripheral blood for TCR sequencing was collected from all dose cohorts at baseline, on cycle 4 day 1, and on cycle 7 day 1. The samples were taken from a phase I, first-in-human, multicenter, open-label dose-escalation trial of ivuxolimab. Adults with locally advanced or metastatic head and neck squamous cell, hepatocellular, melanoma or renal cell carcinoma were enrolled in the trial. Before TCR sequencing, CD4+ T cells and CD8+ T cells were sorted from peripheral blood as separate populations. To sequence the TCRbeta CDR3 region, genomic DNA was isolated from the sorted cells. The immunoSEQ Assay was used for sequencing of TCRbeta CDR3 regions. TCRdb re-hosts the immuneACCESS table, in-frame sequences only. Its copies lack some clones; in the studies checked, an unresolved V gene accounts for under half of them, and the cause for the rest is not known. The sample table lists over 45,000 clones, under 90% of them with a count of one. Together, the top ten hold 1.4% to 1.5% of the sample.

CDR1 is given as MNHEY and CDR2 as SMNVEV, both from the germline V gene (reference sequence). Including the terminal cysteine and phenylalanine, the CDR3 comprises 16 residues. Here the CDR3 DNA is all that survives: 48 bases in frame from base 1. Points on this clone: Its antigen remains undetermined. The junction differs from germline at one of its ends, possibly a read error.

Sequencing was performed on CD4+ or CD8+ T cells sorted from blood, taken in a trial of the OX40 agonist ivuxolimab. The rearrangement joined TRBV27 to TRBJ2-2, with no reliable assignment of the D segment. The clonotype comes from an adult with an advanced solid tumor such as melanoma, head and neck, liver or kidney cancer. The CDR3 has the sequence CASSLSRGTRTGELFF. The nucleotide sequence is TGTGCCAGCAGCTTATCGAGAGGAACGAGGACCGGGGAGCTGTTTTTT.